These 15 T cell receptor beta chains originate from one sample sequenced in a study of T cells in Graves' hyperthyroidism and ophthalmopathy. Regions amplified from RNA transcripts were the TCR beta CDR3 regions. When the TCR CDR3 underwent first-round RT-PCR, the HTBI primer set was used. TCRdb itself ran the multiplex PCR reads through MiXCR, one entry per CDR3 protein. This sample carries fewer than 700,000 distinct CDR3 sequences, 15% to 20% of them seen once, and the ten largest clones take around 17%. The sequenced sample was blood. The receptors here all came from a young woman with Graves' ophthalmopathy.

This clonotype was detected many times. The genes are TRBV12-3 or TRBV12-4 and TRBJ2-2; no definite D call. V dropped 5 bases and J dropped 3 bases, with 10 bases sitting between them. This CDR3 is built from 14 residues. CDR3 in amino acids: CASSLRTDTGELFF. For the CDR3, the DNA is TGTGCCAGCAGTCTTCGGACCGACACCGGGGAGCTGTTTTTT.

This clonotype was detected ten times or more. This chain connects TRBV2 to TRBJ1-2, with 8 bases identical to TRBD1. V lost 6 bases and J lost 3; bases outside the gene matches: 6. Germline V gene lookup returns CDR1 SNHLY and CDR2 FYNNEI. The CDR3 totals 14 residues. CDR3 DNA sequence: TGTGCCAGCAGGAACAGGGGGGGAGACTATGGCTACACCTTC. The encoded protein is CASRNRGGDYGYTF.

This clonotype turned up a few times. The chain couples TRBV5-1 to TRBJ2-1, with a weak D call TRBD1 (6 bases). This CDR3 has 17 residues. Trimming took 0 bases from V and 2 from J, leaving 15 bases between them. Germline CDR1 is SGHRS and CDR2 is YFSETQ. The CDR3 here is CASSLGDTYFAYNEQFF. The DNA for the CDR3 is TGCGCCAGCAGCTTGGGGGACACCTATTTCGCCTACAATGAGCAGTTCTTC.

This chain uses TRBV27 with TRBJ1-2; no reliable D call. V was pared by 3 bases and J by 6 bases, with 11 bases between. This CDR3 spans 13 amino acids. Germline V gives CDR1 MNHEY, CDR2 SMNVEV (reference sequence). The CDR3 reads CASSFKLADGYTF. In DNA form, the CDR3 reads TGTGCCAGCAGTTTCAAATTGGCGGATGGCTACACCTTC.

This clonotype appeared many times. The V and J genes are TRBV6-1 and TRBJ1-2; weak D call: TRBD1 (5 bases). The CDR3 sequence is 11 residues long. V lost 1 base and J lost 8, with 5 bases in between. Germline lookup yields CDR1 MNHNS and CDR2 SASEGT. CDR3 DNA: TGTGCCAGCAGTGAAGGGGGCGGCTACACCTTC. It translates to CASSEGGGYTF.

This clonotype was recorded at least ten times. The rearrangement joins TRBV28 to TRBJ2-2, with D perhaps given as TRBD1 or TRBD2 (5 bases each). CDR1 MDHEN and CDR2 SYDVKM come from the germline V gene. V lost 1 base and J 3 bases, leaving 12 bases between the germline ends. CDR3 length: 16 amino acids. The CDR3 is CASSLSGRADTGELFF. The CDR3 DNA reads TGTGCCAGCAGTTTATCAGGGCGGGCAGACACCGGGGAGCTGTTTTTT.

This clonotype was detected ten times or more. The J gene is TRBJ2-1, the V gene TRBV20-1; 8 bases line up with TRBD2. Germline lookup yields CDR1 DFQATT and CDR2 SNEGSKA (reference sequence). The V and J ends lost 6 bases and 3 bases, in that order; junction bases with no gene match: 10. CDR3 length equals 15 residues. CDR3 sequence (DNA): TGCAGTGCCACCACCTTCGGGGGGGACTACAATGAGCAGTTCTTC. This encodes CSATTFGGDYNEQFF.

V is TRBV4-1 and J is TRBJ2-7; D is ambiguous. V shed 0 bases and J shed 4 bases, with 10 bases lying between them. CDR1 is MGHRA, CDR2 YSYEKL, per germline. The CDR3 runs to 14 residues. As DNA, the CDR3 is TGCGCCAGCAGCCAAGATTGGCCCACTTACGAGCAGTACTTC. Its translation is CASSQDWPTYEQYF.

This chain joins TRBV6-5 and TRBJ2-7; D is perhaps TRBD1 (5 bases). CDR1 is MNHEY, CDR2 SVGAGI, per germline. CDR3 length: 16 amino acids. V gave up 5 bases and J gave up 1 base, with 18 bases separating them. This chain's CDR3 is CASSPLEGASSYEQYF. The CDR3 DNA reads as TGTGCCAGCAGTCCACTCGAAGGGGCCTCTTCCTACGAGCAGTACTTC.

V gene TRBV20-1 combines with J gene TRBJ1-2; tentative D call: TRBD1 (5 bases). The V gene's germline CDR1 is DFQATT and CDR2 SNEGSKA (reference sequence). V lost 3 bases, J lost 7 bases, and 15 bases lay in between. The CDR3 has 13 residues. The CDR3 sequence: CSARGYRRGGYTF. The DNA of the CDR3 is TGCAGTGCTAGGGGCTACAGGAGGGGTGGCTACACCTTC.

This chain links TRBV12-3 or TRBV12-4 with TRBJ2-3; no definite D call. The ends were cut back, 2 bases at V and 2 bases at J, with 5 bases in the middle. The CDR3 is 13 amino acids. The CDR3, as DNA: TGTGCCAGCAGTTTATTCCACACAGATACGCAGTATTTT. Amino acids: CASSLFHTDTQYF.

This clonotype was recorded many times. The chain recombines TRBV20-1 with TRBJ2-1; tentatively, D is TRBD2 (5 bases). This CDR3 is built from 12 residues. The ends were cut back, 7 bases at V and 6 bases at J, with 13 bases in the middle. Germline lookup yields CDR1 DFQATT and CDR2 SNEGSKA (reference sequence). In DNA, the CDR3 is TGCAGTGATGAGACTGAGGGCAATGAGCAGTTCTTC. Its translation is CSDETEGNEQFF.

The rearrangement joins TRBV5-4 to TRBJ2-7; 9 nucleotides align to TRBD1. V dropped 4 bases and J dropped 3; count of bases not matched to a gene: 8. Germline V CDR1 and CDR2: SGHNT, YYREEE (reference sequence). The CDR3 is 15 residues long. The CDR3: CASSPGTGNFYEQYF. For the CDR3, the DNA is TGTGCCAGCAGCCCCGGGACAGGGAATTTCTACGAGCAGTACTTC.

This clonotype was seen a handful of times. This sequence may be a read error, since a much larger clone differs from it by one base. DNA of the CDR3: TGTGCCAGCAGTTTATCACGGGGATCCTACGGGCAGTACTTC. Translating gives CASSLSRGSYGQYF. The V gene is TRBV28, the J gene TRBJ2-7, with D perhaps matching TRBD2 (5 bases). Per germline, CDR1 MDHEN and CDR2 SYDVKM. This CDR3 is 14 amino acids long.

The chain is built from TRBV27 and TRBJ2-1; 9 bases line up with TRBD2. Germline assignment: CDR1 MNHEY and CDR2 SMNVEV (reference sequence). The CDR3 runs 16 residues. J gave up 3 bases and V 5 bases, and 8 bases lay outside the gene matches. The CDR3 sequence is CASSPHLAGVYNEQFF. CDR3 nucleotides: TGTGCCAGCAGTCCCCACTTAGCGGGGGTCTACAATGAGCAGTTCTTC.